In this sample, the clone carrying this TCR beta chain turned up a few times. Its specificity is unknown. TCR beta CDR3 region amplification was performed from RNA transcripts. HTBI primers drove first-round RT-PCR of the TCR CDR3. TCRdb fed the multiplex PCR reads into MiXCR, producing one record per CDR3 protein. The sample has approximately 500,000 distinct CDR3 sequences; around 42% are singletons. Not enrolled were patients with uncontrolled infection, other autoimmune disease, pregnancy or lactation. Thyroid ultrasound and orbital computed tomography, with clinical symptoms and serum thyroxine and TRAb, informed diagnoses. Looked up from germline, CDR1 is SNHLY and CDR2 is FYNNEI. The CDR3 has 15 residues. V shed 6 bases and J shed 8 bases, with 22 bases lying between them. The sample is drawn from a study of T cells in Graves' hyperthyroidism and ophthalmopathy. Whole-study findings and limits: In blood, most of the thyroid clonotypes expanded above 0.001 were also present. Onset of ophthalmopathy came a median approximately 6 months after the model predicted it.

This chain uses TRBV2 with TRBJ1-2; D is unresolved. Sequencing was done on a sample of peripheral blood or thyroid tissue (not recorded which). The TCR was taken from a young woman with Graves' hyperthyroidism. The CDR3 region is CASSQTVSNVEGYTF. The CDR3, as DNA: TGTGCCAGCAGCCAGACGGTCTCGAATGTGGAGGGCTACACCTTC.